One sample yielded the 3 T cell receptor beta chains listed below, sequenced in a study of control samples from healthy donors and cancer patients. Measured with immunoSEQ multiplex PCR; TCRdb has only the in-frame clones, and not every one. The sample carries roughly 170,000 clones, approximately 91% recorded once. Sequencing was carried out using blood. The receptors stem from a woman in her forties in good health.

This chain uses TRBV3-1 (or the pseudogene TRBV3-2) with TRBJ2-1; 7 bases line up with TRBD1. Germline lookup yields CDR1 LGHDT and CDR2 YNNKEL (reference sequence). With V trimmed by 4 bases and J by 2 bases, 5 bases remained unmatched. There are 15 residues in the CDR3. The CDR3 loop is CASSPLGTAYNEQFF. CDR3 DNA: TGTGCCAGCAGCCCCTTAGGGACAGCCTACAATGAGCAGTTCTTC.

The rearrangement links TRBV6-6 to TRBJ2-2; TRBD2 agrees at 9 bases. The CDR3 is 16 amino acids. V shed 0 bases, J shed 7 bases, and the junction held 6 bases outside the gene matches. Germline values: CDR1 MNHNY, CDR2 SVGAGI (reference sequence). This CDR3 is CASSYSAGGLGGELFF. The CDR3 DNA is TGTGCCAGCAGTTACTCGGCGGGGGGGCTTGGCGGGGAGCTGTTTTTT.

The CDR3 DNA follows: TGTGCCACCAGTGATTTGGGGACCGATAATTACAATGAGCAGTTCTTC. This sequence encodes CATSDLGTDNYNEQFF. The genes are TRBV24-1 and TRBJ2-1; either TRBD1 or TRBD2 may supply D (5 bases each). V was pared by 0 bases and J by 4 bases, with 12 bases between. Germline V lookup: CDR1 KGHDR, CDR2 SFDVKD. The length of the CDR3 is 16 residues.